These 20 T cell receptor beta chains came from one sample sequenced in a study of T-cell memory formation after mild COVID-19. One entry per CDR3 protein results from TCRdb running MiXCR on the 5' RACE reads. The sample contains hundreds of thousands of distinct CDR3 sequences, approximately 18% of which appear only once. The specimen sequenced was PBMCs or a T cell subset sorted from them (not recorded which). Receptor source: an adult woman who had mild COVID-19 (a few samples of this study predate the infection). Cell type and time point are not known.

This clonotype appeared a few times. The V call is TRBV29-1, the J call TRBJ1-4, with D perhaps TRBD1 (5 bases). The CDR3 is made up of 12 amino acids. The V end lost 7 bases, the J end lost 8 bases, and 14 bases lay between the germline ends. CDR1 is SQVTM, CDR2 ANQGSEA, per germline. The DNA of the CDR3 is TGCAGCGCCGGGCACCGGGGGGAAAAACTGTTTTTT. Amino acid sequence: CSAGHRGEKLFF.

The chain combines TRBV7-3 with TRBJ2-2; perhaps TRBD2 as D (7 bases). The V end lost 2 bases, the J end lost 13 bases, and 11 bases lay between the germline ends. The CDR3 consists of 12 residues. Germline CDR1 SGHTA, CDR2 FQGTGA. The CDR3 reads CASSLAGAALFF. Here the CDR3 DNA reads TGTGCCAGCAGCTTAGCGGGGGCCGCGCTGTTTTTT. The variable domain in full, with the rest retrieved from reference TRBV7-3 and TRBJ2-2, is GAGVSQTPSNKVTEKGKYVELRCDPISGHTALYWYRQSLGQGPEFLIYFQGTGAADDSGLPNDRFFAVRPEGSVSTLKIQRTERGDSAVYLCASSLAGAALFFGEGSRLTVL.

The CDR3 DNA sequence: TGTGCCTGGAGTGGTACGGTCGAGCAGTACTTC. Its translation: CAWSGTVEQYF. The chain combines TRBV30 with TRBJ2-7; D remains ambiguous. V dropped 1 base and J dropped 6 bases, with 7 bases sitting between them. This CDR3 is built from 11 residues. The germline V gene has CDR1 GTSNPN and CDR2 SVGIG (reference sequence).

The chain links TRBV29-1 to TRBJ2-7; D gene unclear. Germline CDR1 and CDR2: SQVTM and ANQGSEA. The CDR3 is made up of 12 amino acids. Deletions cut 6 bases from V and 4 bases from J, with 13 bases between. The CDR3: CSVTSTQYEQYF. Here the CDR3 DNA reads TGCAGCGTAACGTCGACCCAGTACGAGCAGTACTTC.

The chain is built from TRBV23-1 and TRBJ2-2, with 8 bases identical to TRBD2. TRBV23-1 is noted as an ORF with a role that remains uncertain. With 3 bases clipped from V and 4 bases from J, the junction kept 19 bases outside the gene matches. The CDR3 runs to 20 residues. This CDR3 is CASSHVECGGPSRGTGELFF. The CDR3 DNA reads TGCGCCAGCAGTCATGTTGAGTGCGGGGGGCCCAGTCGTGGCACCGGGGAGCTGTTTTTT.

This chain uses TRBV7-9 with TRBJ2-2, with 10 bases matching TRBD2. The germline gives CDR1 SEHNR, CDR2 FQNEAQ (reference sequence). The CDR3 covers 20 residues. Losses at the gene ends were 2 bases for V and 6 bases for J; bases not matched to a gene: 18. The CDR3 reads CASSLRAISSGRSRAGELFF. The CDR3 DNA reads as TGTGCCAGCAGCTTAAGGGCCATCTCTAGCGGGAGAAGTAGGGCCGGGGAGCTGTTTTTT.

In DNA, the CDR3 is TGTGCCACCCACGGACACCCGACCGACTTTAATAGCAATCAGCCCCAGCATTTT. This gives the protein CATHGHPTDFNSNQPQHF. The rearrangement links TRBV24-1 to TRBJ1-5, with TRBD1 as a possible D gene (5 bases). V was clipped by 9 bases and J by 0 bases, with 23 bases between them. Germline CDR1 and CDR2: KGHDR and SFDVKD. This CDR3 comprises 18 residues.

The rearrangement uses TRBV5-1 and TRBJ1-1; no clear D. V lost 0 bases, J lost 3 bases, and 12 bases lay in between. Germline CDR1 SGHRS, CDR2 YFSETQ. This CDR3 has 15 amino acids. The CDR3 sequence: CASSLVGKLDTEAFF. The DNA for the CDR3 is TGCGCCAGCAGCTTGGTCGGGAAGTTGGACACTGAAGCTTTCTTT.

This clonotype turned up a few times. The CDR3 sequence is CASSLEETGTRGYTF. CDR3 in DNA: TGTGCCAGCAGCTTAGAGGAGACAGGGACGCGTGGCTACACCTTC. The chain uses TRBV7-9 and TRBJ1-2; 7 bases match TRBD1. V trimming: 1 base; J trimming: 7 bases; junction bases outside the gene matches: 9. Germline V gene lookup returns CDR1 SEHNR and CDR2 FQNEAQ (reference sequence). There are 15 residues in the CDR3.

The J gene is TRBJ2-3, the V gene TRBV7-9; D perhaps matches TRBD2 (7 bases). The CDR3 runs to 15 residues. The V gene's germline CDR1 is SEHNR and CDR2 FQNEAQ (reference sequence). V was shortened by 2 bases and J by 3 bases, with 12 bases between the two germline ends. The CDR3 protein is CASSLLSGTTDTQYF. Written as DNA, the CDR3 is TGTGCCAGCAGCTTACTAAGCGGGACAACAGATACGCAGTATTTT.

The table lists this clonotype with a few counts. The chain has TRBV5-5 and TRBJ2-3, with D possibly matching TRBD1 (6 bases). The V end lost 6 bases, the J end lost 2 bases, and 13 bases lay between the germline ends. The germline V gene encodes CDR1 SGHKS and CDR2 YYEKEE (reference sequence). The CDR3 sequence is 14 residues long. The CDR3 is CASIQGASTDTQYF. Here the CDR3 DNA reads TGTGCCAGCATACAGGGTGCCTCCACAGATACGCAGTATTTT.

This clonotype was seen at least ten times. The chain has TRBV11-3 and TRBJ2-5; TRBD2 matches 11 bases. The trim removed 5 bases at V and 5 bases at J, leaving 7 bases unmatched. The CDR3 is made up of 15 amino acids. Looked up from germline, CDR1 is SGHNT and CDR2 is YENEEA. Here the CDR3 reads CASSVTSGERETQYF. In DNA form, the CDR3 reads TGTGCCAGCAGCGTGACTAGCGGGGAGAGGGAGACCCAGTACTTC.

This clonotype was counted only a few times. The chain joins TRBV20-1 to TRBJ2-7, with 11 bases that match TRBD2. From germline, CDR1 is DFQATT and CDR2 SNEGSKA (reference sequence). The junction had 15 bases not matched to a gene; V was cut back by 1 base and J by 4 bases. CDR3 length: 18 amino acids. Here the CDR3 reads CSARASLAGGPRIYEQYF. The CDR3 coding sequence is TGCAGTGCTAGAGCATCCTTAGCGGGAGGGCCTAGAATTTACGAGCAGTACTTC.

This clonotype turned up a few times. The chain combines TRBV5-6 with TRBJ2-3; possibly TRBD1 or TRBD2 for D (5 bases each). The germline CDR1 and CDR2 sequences are SGHDT and YYEEEE. The CDR3 runs to 17 residues. V lost 4 bases, J lost 2 bases, and 20 bases lay in between. CDR3 DNA: TGTGCCAGCAGCCCAACCACCATCGCCGGGGCCACAGATACGCAGTATTTT. Protein sequence: CASSPTTIAGATDTQYF.

The chain joins TRBV7-3 to TRBJ2-1; no reliable D call. The CDR3 spans 14 residues. The germline V gene encodes CDR1 SGHTA and CDR2 FQGTGA. V was cut by 5 bases and J by 5 bases, with 13 bases left in between. This CDR3 reads CASSPSPVDNEQFF. The CDR3 DNA reads as TGTGCCAGCAGCCCGAGTCCCGTGGACAATGAGCAGTTCTTC.

The chain couples TRBV3-1 to TRBJ2-2; D might be TRBD2 (6 bases). The ends were cut back, 3 bases at V and 4 bases at J, with 15 bases in the middle. The germline V gene has CDR1 LGHDT and CDR2 YNNKEL (reference sequence). The CDR3 runs to 16 residues. This CDR3 is CASSHYRTIGTGELFF. The CDR3 region has the DNA TGTGCCAGCAGCCACTACCGGACTATCGGCACCGGGGAGCTGTTTTTT.

The V and J genes are TRBV5-5 and TRBJ1-3, with D hard to call. Trimming pared 4 bases from V and 0 bases from J, leaving 11 bases between. The CDR3 has 15 amino acids. Per germline, CDR1 SGHKS and CDR2 YYEKEE (reference sequence). Here the CDR3 DNA reads TGTGCCAGCAGCCCCGGACCCTACTCTGGAAACACCATATATTTT. It specifies CASSPGPYSGNTIYF.

The rearrangement joins TRBV24-1 to TRBJ2-5, with 10 bases that match TRBD1. This CDR3 is 15 amino acids long. V was pared by 5 bases and J by 5 bases, with 7 bases of the junction left unmatched. Germline V gene lookup returns CDR1 KGHDR and CDR2 SFDVKD. Here the CDR3 DNA reads TGTGCCACCAGTGCACCGGGACAGGGGTCGGAGACCCAGTACTTC. Amino acids: CATSAPGQGSETQYF.

The sample holds a few counts of this clonotype. This sequence joins TRBV4-3 and TRBJ2-7; 7 bases fit TRBD1. The J segment lost 4 bases and the V segment lost 2 bases, leaving 5 bases of the junction unmatched. Germline CDR1 LGHNA, CDR2 YSLEER. The CDR3 has 14 amino acids. CDR3 residues: CASSQNRGAYEQYF. The CDR3 DNA reads TGCGCCAGCAGCCAAAACAGGGGAGCATACGAGCAGTACTTC.

This clonotype was counted between two and nine times. The chain couples TRBV24-1 to TRBJ1-2, with 7 bases lining up with TRBD1. The trim removed 6 bases at V and 3 bases at J, leaving 3 bases unmatched. The V gene's germline CDR1 is KGHDR and CDR2 SFDVKD. The CDR3 has 13 residues. The CDR3 loop reads CATSKQGYYGYTF. CDR3 coding DNA: TGTGCCACCAGTAAACAGGGGTACTATGGCTACACCTTC.